This T cell receptor beta chain was captured in a study of CD8 T cells in Susac syndrome. RNA totalling about 0.45 to 1 ug underwent reverse transcription with random hexamers. Each CDR3 protein is one row after TCRdb ran MiXCR on the immunoSEQ multiplex PCR reads. The sample comprises about 210,000 distinct CDR3 sequences, approximately 95% of which are singletons, and 0.075% to 0.095% rests with the top ten. CD8+ and CD4+ blood T cells underwent TCR beta sequencing. Germline assignment: CDR1 DFQATT and CDR2 SNEGSKA (reference sequence). CDR3 size: 13 residues. The V gene lost 1 base and the J gene lost 6 bases, with 11 bases spanning the gap.

The chain links TRBV20-1 to TRBJ2-3; no definite D call. The sequence was collected from a human donor with multiple sclerosis. Sequencing input: CD4+ T cells from PBMCs. The CDR3 DNA is TGCAGTGCTAGAGGTGTAGCTGTCGATACGCAGTATTTT. Its protein is CSARGVAVDTQYF.